This T cell receptor beta chain was captured by sequencing in a study of blood T cell repertoires in COVID-19. At the level of the study: Whether acute or convalescent, the COVID-19 samples came from the United States, Italy and Spain.

Libraries were prepared by immunoSEQ multiplex PCR; TCRdb keeps only in-frame clonotypes and omits some of them. Of some 190,000 clones in the sample, roughly 89% were seen once. V gave up 5 bases and J gave up 2 bases; unmatched junction bases: 9. From germline, CDR1 is SGHTA and CDR2 FQGNSA. This CDR3 region has 16 residues. The rearrangement joins TRBV7-2 to TRBJ2-4; 7 nucleotides align to TRBD1. The sequencing sample was made of PBMCs or T cells enriched from blood (not recorded which). This TCR derives from a middle-aged woman with acute COVID-19. CDR3 loop: CASSPRGGAPKNIQYF. CDR3 nucleotide sequence: TGTGCCAGCAGCCCTCGAGGGGGCGCACCCAAAAACATTCAGTACTTC.